A selection of T cell receptor beta chains follows, all from one sample in a study of immune cell composition in non-small cell lung cancer. This table comes from immunoSEQ multiplex PCR, and its TCRdb copy is limited to in-frame clones, with some not included. The table records 14,000 to 15,000 clones, 69% of them present only once. The sequencing sample was made of lung tumor tissue. These receptors were collected from a human donor with non-small cell lung cancer. Each CDR3 is given with its conserved first and last residue. D genes are given only for firm matches. Expanded clones get a size class; other rows say once, few or many, or leave the size out.

>TRBD2|TRBV10-3|few|TRBJ2-3
CAISGRLAGTDTQYF
TGTGCCATCAGTGGGAGACTAGCGGGGACAGATACGCAGTATTTT
>.|TRBV18|.|TRBJ1-2
CASSPSQDSGGYTF
TGTGCCAGCTCACCAAGTCAGGACTCGGGGGGCTACACCTTC
>.|TRBV5-1|few|TRBJ2-3
CASSLSTDTQYF
TGCGCCAGCAGCCTGAGCACAGATACGCAGTATTTT
>TRBD2|TRBV7-8|.|TRBJ2-3
CASSLALAGADTQYF
TGTGCCAGCAGCTTAGCCCTAGCGGGGGCCGATACGCAGTATTTT
>TRBD1|TRBV29-1|.|TRBJ1-1
CSVVSPGQGAPNTEAFF
TGCAGCGTTGTTTCCCCGGGACAGGGGGCCCCGAACACTGAAGCTTTCTTT
>TRBD1|TRBV5-4|.|TRBJ1-1
CASTATGSPEAFF
TGTGCCAGCACCGCGACAGGGTCGCCTGAAGCTTTCTTT
>TRBD1|TRBV6-5|.|TRBJ2-7
CASSSNRGVTSHEQYF
TGTGCCAGCAGTTCGAACAGGGGGGTGACCTCCCACGAGCAGTACTTC
>TRBD1|TRBV7-9|.|TRBJ1-4
CATPGTGNEKLFF
TGTGCCACCCCCGGGACAGGGAATGAAAAACTGTTTTTT
>.|TRBV9|.|TRBJ2-7
CASSATISSSYEQYF
TGTGCCAGCAGCGCCACCATTTCGAGCTCCTACGAGCAGTACTTC
>TRBD1|TRBV5-1|.|TRBJ1-2
CASSLDTGGSGYTF
TGCGCCAGCAGCTTGGACACAGGGGGCAGTGGCTACACCTTC
>.|TRBV5-1|.|TRBJ2-3
CASSLAARSTTLSTDTQYF
TGCGCCAGCAGCTTGGCCGCGCGGAGTACCACCCTTAGCACAGATACGCAGTATTTT
>TRBD1|TRBV2|once|TRBJ1-5
CASSRPHGTGADQPQHF
TGTGCCAGCAGTCGCCCTCACGGGACAGGGGCCGATCAGCCCCAGCATTTT
>.|TRBV9|.|TRBJ2-1
CASSGDRGEQFF
TGTGCCAGCAGCGGGGACCGGGGGGAGCAGTTCTTC
>TRBD1|TRBV7-2|.|TRBJ2-1
CASSSRTGGAGNEQFF
TGTGCCAGCAGCTCGAGGACAGGGGGCGCCGGAAATGAGCAGTTCTTC
>TRBD1|TRBV11-3|.|TRBJ2-1
CASSLGRQGYNEQFF
TGTGCCAGCAGCTTAGGAAGACAGGGATACAATGAGCAGTTCTTC
>.|TRBV29-1|.|TRBJ2-5
CSVAPGQEETQYF
TGCAGCGTTGCTCCCGGACAAGAAGAGACCCAGTACTTC
>.|TRBV11-2|.|TRBJ1-2
CASSLVWGRGGYTF
TGTGCCAGCAGCTTAGTTTGGGGGCGCGGTGGCTACACCTTC
>.|TRBV5-6|.|TRBJ1-3
CASSFSPRTGNTIYF
TGTGCCAGCAGCTTTTCACCCAGGACTGGAAACACCATATATTTT
>TRBD2|TRBV6-6|.|TRBJ2-3
CASSRLAGGGTDTQYF
TGTGCCAGCAGTAGATTAGCGGGGGGGGGCACAGATACGCAGTATTTT
>TRBD1|TRBV5-4|.|TRBJ1-2
CASQQGSYGYTF
TGTGCCAGCCAACAGGGGAGCTATGGCTACACCTTC
>.|TRBV7-2|.|TRBJ1-2
CASSLGPNVRGYGYTF
TGTGCCAGCAGCTTAGGTCCAAACGTTCGGGGGTATGGCTACACCTTC
>.|TRBV4-3|medium-sized|TRBJ2-1
CASSQGGGEDEQFF
TGCGCCAGCAGCCAAGGAGGCGGGGAGGATGAGCAGTTCTTC
>TRBD1|TRBV9|.|TRBJ1-4
CASSPVPGGGYEKLFF
TGTGCCAGCAGCCCGGTACCGGGAGGGGGCTACGAAAAACTGTTTTTT
>.|TRBV20-1|few|TRBJ1-2
CSATQNYGYTF
TGCAGTGCTACTCAGAACTATGGCTACACCTTC
>TRBD1|TRBV19|.|TRBJ1-5
CASWDGTGSQPQHF
TGTGCCAGTTGGGACGGGACAGGGAGTCAGCCCCAGCATTTT
>.|TRBV6-1|few|TRBJ1-5
CASRPLGQGNQPQHF
TGTGCCAGCAGACCCCTTGGCCAGGGCAATCAGCCCCAGCATTTT
>.|TRBV28|.|TRBJ1-5
CASSLVQGNNQPQHF
TGTGCCAGCAGTTTAGTCCAGGGAAACAATCAGCCCCAGCATTTT
>TRBD1|TRBV11-3|.|TRBJ2-7
CASSPQGAPAEQYF
TGTGCCAGCAGCCCACAGGGGGCCCCGGCCGAGCAGTACTTC
>.|TRBV7-2|few|TRBJ1-2
CASSGLAADYGYTF
TGTGCCAGCAGCGGCTTAGCAGCGGACTATGGCTACACCTTC
>.|TRBV11-2|few|TRBJ2-1
CASSLAINEQFF
TGTGCCAGCAGCTTAGCTATAAATGAGCAGTTCTTC
>TRBD1|TRBV2|once|TRBJ1-5
CASSGGAGAGGINQPQHF
TGTGCCAGCAGTGGAGGGGCGGGAGCAGGGGGCATCAATCAGCCCCAGCATTTT
>.|TRBV2|few|TRBJ1-5
CASSVGRGRPQHF
TGTGCCAGCAGTGTAGGCAGGGGTAGGCCCCAGCATTTT
>.|TRBV11-2|.|TRBJ1-4
CASSLGGTWGEKLFF
TGTGCCAGCAGCTTGGGTGGGACATGGGGGGAAAAACTGTTTTTT
>TRBD2|TRBV6-6|.|TRBJ2-1
CASSYSGGAYNEQFF
TGTGCCAGCAGTTACTCTGGGGGGGCCTACAATGAGCAGTTCTTC
>.|TRBV29-1|few|TRBJ2-3
CSVASTDTQYF
TGCAGCGTGGCTAGCACAGATACGCAGTATTTT
>.|TRBV7-3|.|TRBJ2-2
CASSLSGRGNTGELFF
TGTGCCAGCAGCTTATCAGGCAGGGGAAACACCGGGGAGCTGTTTTTT
>TRBD1|TRBV29-1|.|TRBJ1-4
CSVMEDRANEKLFF
TGCAGCGTTATGGAGGACAGGGCAAACGAAAAACTGTTTTTT
>.|TRBV7-6|.|TRBJ2-3
CASSLAGGRGDTQYF
TGTGCCAGCAGCTTAGCGGGGGGGCGAGGAGATACGCAGTATTTT
>.|TRBV9|.|TRBJ1-1
CASGINRAIRGEYTEAFF
TGTGCCAGCGGGATTAACAGGGCGATTAGGGGCGAGTACACTGAAGCTTTCTTT
>TRBD1|TRBV2|.|TRBJ1-1
CASSAGTGGMNTEAFF
TGTGCCAGCAGTGCCGGGACAGGGGGCATGAACACTGAAGCTTTCTTT
>TRBD1|TRBV18|.|TRBJ1-2
CASSRGQLEGGYTF
TGTGCCAGCTCACGGGGACAGCTTGAGGGTGGCTACACCTTC
>.|TRBV5-1|.|TRBJ2-5
CASSFLTDQETQYF
TGCGCCAGCAGCTTCTTGACAGATCAAGAGACCCAGTACTTC
>.|TRBV4-2|.|TRBJ2-2
CASSQEPTNTGELFF
TGTGCCAGCAGCCAAGAACCTACGAACACCGGGGAGCTGTTTTTT
>.|TRBV5-4|.|TRBJ2-3
CASSSSRSGSDTQYF
TGTGCCAGCAGCTCGAGCCGCTCGGGGTCAGATACGCAGTATTTT
>TRBD1|TRBV5-6|.|TRBJ2-7
CASIGSGQGYIYEQYF
TGTGCCAGCATTGGTTCGGGACAGGGATATATCTACGAGCAGTACTTC
>TRBD2|TRBV9|once|TRBJ2-3
CASGSARTSGVGDTQYF
TGTGCCAGCGGGTCGGCCCGGACTAGCGGGGTTGGGGATACGCAGTATTTT
>TRBD1|TRBV15|.|TRBJ2-1
CATNRGQGHNEQFF
TGTGCCACCAACCGGGGACAGGGGCACAATGAGCAGTTCTTC
>.|TRBV9|.|TRBJ1-2
CASSAHSGNQYGYTF
TGTGCCAGCAGCGCCCACTCGGGAAACCAATATGGCTACACCTTC